A selection of T cell receptor beta chains follows, all from one sample in a study of cytomegalovirus exposure and HLA in healthy donors. The repertoire was sequenced with immunoSEQ multiplex PCR; TCRdb's copy has only in-frame clones and lacks some. This sample yields about 230,000 clones, of which more than 60% are seen a single time; around 2.8% belongs to the top ten. Source material: PBMCs. The receptors here all came from a woman aged 55-70 years in good health and CMV-seropositive. CDR3s include the opening cysteine and the closing phenylalanine or tryptophan. A D gene is named only where the DNA matches it firmly. Only part of the rows carry a size: once, few, many, or a class if the clone is expanded.

abundance	d_gene	v_gene	j_gene	CDR3aa	CDR3nt
-	TRBD1	TRBV2	TRBJ1-2	CASSPRGAGGNYGYTF	TGTGCCAGCAGTCCCAGAGGGGCAGGGGGCAACTATGGCTACACCTTC
-	TRBD1	TRBV6-1	TRBJ1-6	CAITGTGINNSPLHF	TGTGCCATCACCGGGACAGGGATCAATAATTCACCCCTCCACTTT
-	-	TRBV2	TRBJ1-5	CASRLTGTQPQHF	TGTGCCAGCAGGCTAACAGGGACCCAGCCCCAGCATTTT
-	-	TRBV9	TRBJ1-6	CASSVYQEIVYNSPLHF	TGTGCCAGCAGCGTCTATCAAGAAATAGTCTATAATTCACCCCTCCACTTT
-	-	TRBV7-9	TRBJ1-6	CASSQGRGTYNSPLHF	TGTGCCAGCAGCCAGGGAAGGGGGACATATAATTCACCCCTCCACTTT
-	-	TRBV9	TRBJ1-2	CASSVSGTNYGYTF	TGTGCCAGCAGCGTGTCCGGGACAAACTATGGCTACACCTTC
few	-	TRBV30	TRBJ1-1	CAWTLSGLTEAFF	TGTGCCTGGACTCTTTCAGGGCTTACTGAAGCTTTCTTT
-	TRBD2	TRBV11-2	TRBJ2-7	CASRLAGAYEQYF	TGTGCCAGCAGGCTAGCGGGAGCCTACGAGCAGTACTTC
-	-	TRBV6-1	TRBJ1-5	CASSEQNNQPQHF	TGTGCCAGCAGTGAACAGAACAATCAGCCCCAGCATTTT
-	TRBD2	TRBV6-1	TRBJ2-7	CAIRAGGSYEQYF	TGTGCCATTCGAGCGGGGGGTTCGTACGAGCAGTACTTC
-	TRBD2	TRBV4-2	TRBJ2-5	CASSQGGGGQETQYF	TGTGCCAGCAGCCAAGGTGGGGGGGGGCAAGAGACCCAGTACTTC
-	TRBD1	TRBV7-9	TRBJ1-6	CASSSGQGFNSPLHF	TGTGCCAGCAGCTCGGGACAGGGCTTCAATTCACCCCTCCACTTT
-	-	TRBV27	TRBJ2-7	CASSSTGTAPYEQYF	TGTGCCAGCAGTTCGACAGGGACTGCCCCTTACGAGCAGTACTTC
once	-	TRBV5-6	TRBJ1-1	CASSFQGGNTEAFF	TGTGCCAGCAGCTTCCAGGGAGGGAACACTGAAGCTTTCTTT
-	-	TRBV5-1	TRBJ1-3	CASGGGHLSSGNTIYF	TGCGCCAGCGGGGGGGGCCATCTTAGCTCTGGAAACACCATATATTTT
-	-	TRBV29-1	TRBJ1-1	CSVVGYTEAFF	TGCAGCGTTGTCGGGTACACTGAAGCTTTCTTT
-	TRBD2	TRBV2	TRBJ2-5	CASRRTSGGQETQYF	TGTGCCAGCAGGCGGACTAGCGGGGGACAAGAGACCCAGTACTTC
-	TRBD1	TRBV19	TRBJ1-3	CASTGQGIGGNTIYF	TGTGCCAGTACCGGACAGGGGATAGGGGGAAACACCATATATTTT
-	TRBD1	TRBV5-1	TRBJ1-1	CASSTQGARTEAFF	TGCGCCAGCAGCACACAGGGGGCCCGGACTGAAGCTTTCTTT
-	-	TRBV19	TRBJ2-7	CASSAPGFYEQYF	TGTGCCAGTAGTGCCCCAGGTTTCTACGAGCAGTACTTC
-	-	TRBV5-5	TRBJ2-5	CASSVQGSETQYF	TGTGCCAGCAGCGTTCAGGGCTCAGAGACCCAGTACTTC
-	-	TRBV5-1	TRBJ2-2	CASSFRSSVNTGELFF	TGCGCCAGCAGCTTTCGTAGCTCAGTGAACACCGGGGAGCTGTTTTTT
-	TRBD2	TRBV7-2	TRBJ2-7	CASSLTSGDYEQYF	TGTGCCAGCAGCTTAACTAGCGGGGACTACGAGCAGTACTTC
-	-	TRBV5-4	TRBJ1-2	CASSSGAPQHYGYTF	TGTGCCAGCAGCTCAGGGGCGCCCCAACACTATGGCTACACCTTC
-	TRBD2	TRBV5-1	TRBJ2-1	CASSRILAEGGEQFF	TGCGCCAGCAGTCGCATACTAGCGGAGGGGGGTGAGCAGTTCTTC
once	TRBD1	TRBV7-9	TRBJ1-3	CASHPTGWENTIYF	TGTGCCAGCCACCCGACAGGGTGGGAAAACACCATATATTTT
-	TRBD1	TRBV19	TRBJ1-2	CASSIDRGRDGYTF	TGTGCCAGTAGTATCGACAGGGGGAGGGATGGCTACACCTTC
-	TRBD1	TRBV27	TRBJ2-5	CASSLSRQGGETQYF	TGTGCCAGCAGTTTAAGCCGACAGGGTGGGGAGACCCAGTACTTC
-	-	TRBV7-9	TRBJ1-4	CASSFRGTNEKLFF	TGTGCCAGCAGCTTCAGGGGAACTAATGAAAAACTGTTTTTT
-	-	TRBV6-6	TRBJ1-1	CASSYPGVENTEAFF	TGTGCCAGCAGTTACCCCGGGGTCGAGAACACTGAAGCTTTCTTT
-	TRBD1	TRBV18	TRBJ1-1	CASSADRGYTEAFF	TGTGCCAGCTCAGCAGACAGGGGGTACACTGAAGCTTTCTTT
-	TRBD1	TRBV19	TRBJ1-5	CASTPLGQGAKGNQPQHF	TGTGCCAGTACCCCTCTAGGACAGGGGGCGAAAGGCAATCAGCCCCAGCATTTT
once	-	TRBV30	TRBJ1-6	CAWSGQYNSPLHF	TGTGCCTGGAGTGGACAGTACAATTCACCCCTCCACTTT
once	TRBD1	TRBV10-3	TRBJ2-7	CAISSISGGYEQYF	TGTGCCATCAGTTCGATCTCAGGGGGCTACGAGCAGTACTTC
few	-	TRBV18	TRBJ2-3	CASSPRGGADTQYF	TGTGCCAGCTCACCGCGGGGTGGGGCAGATACGCAGTATTTT
-	TRBD2	TRBV7-9	TRBJ2-1	CASVPTSGSGNEQFF	TGTGCCAGCGTTCCGACTAGCGGGAGCGGGAATGAGCAGTTCTTC
-	TRBD1	TRBV25-1	TRBJ2-2	CASSEHRGITGELFF	TGTGCCAGCAGTGAGCACAGGGGAATAACCGGGGAGCTGTTTTTT